This T cell receptor (beta chain) was profiled in a study of shared clonotypes between healthy human individuals (dated by TCRdb to the early 2020s). For context, the study as a whole: The cohort comprised two women and three men aged 18 to 49 years. Between about 0.94 and 10 billion PBMCs per donor were obtained by leukapheresis. To estimate repertoire size and how much clonotypes are shared between individuals, the study performed deep sequencing of blood TCR repertoires from a handful of healthy adults. For each donor, three plates each were used for CD4 naive and CD4 memory, two plates were used for CD8 naive, and one plate was used for CD8 memory. Different laboratories and diverse techniques were used to prepare libraries and sequence TCR repertoires, to increase sequencing depth and limit assay-specific biases.

Study-wide findings and limitations: When a handful of donors were compared, the shared fraction of clonotypes was about 5.5% for naive CD4, around 3.6% for naive CD8, 2% to 2.5% for memory CD4, and around 0.4% for memory CD8. Based on pairwise subsampling, the degree of clonotype sharing among donors was expected to be affected by sequencing depth. Even with the large sequencing depth, rarefaction of the sorted-subset datasets indicated that sequencing was incomplete. Sampling was limited to blood, and TCR repertoires in tissue likely differ from TCR repertoires in blood. The genetic and exposure-history diversity represented was limited by the small number of donors. Compared with non-shared clonotypes, the clonotypes found in all four sorted-subset donors had higher generation probabilities. Naive subsets generally had larger estimated clonotype richness than memory subsets did.

Healthy HIV-negative adults with no recently reported acute infections or vaccinations were included as donors. Only Caucasian adults living in Nashville, Tennessee, USA were represented among the donors. CD4+ T cells were enriched by magnetic negative selection; naive cells were then positively selected on CD45RA, and the negative fraction formed the memory subset. Blood was collected by leukapheresis, and PBMCs were isolated by Ficoll-Histopaque density gradient centrifugation and then cryopreserved in liquid nitrogen vapor phase. Analytical flow cytometry was used to check the purity and quantity of each magnetically sorted T cell population. From each sorted fraction, genomic DNA was isolated and quantified by UV absorbance on a Nanodrop 2000c. The germline V gene specifies SNHLY as CDR1 and FYNNEI as CDR2. CDR3 length: 15 amino acids, cysteine to phenylalanine. Here the CDR3 DNA is all that survives: 45 bases in frame from base 1. At the junction V is shortened by 8 bases and J by 5 bases; bases outside the gene matches: 12.

On this clone itself: It lacks a known antigen. No base quality values were provided; no much bigger clone lies one nucleotide off.

Using the deep immunoSEQ assay, TCR CDR3 regions were amplified from genomic DNA by multiplex PCR. Extracted genomic DNA from each cell subset was distributed evenly across all wells of several immunoSEQ 96-well plates, and each plate was treated as a replicate. For sorted subsets, 200 ng of genomic DNA, equivalent to 25,000 to 35,000 T cell genomes, went into each replicate PCR. Purified libraries were quantified with a Qubit 3.0 fluorometer, sized on a Bioanalyzer 2100, and re-quantified with the KAPA Library Quantification kit. A separate single-read 150-cycle Illumina NextSeq 550 flow cell was used to sequence each immunoSEQ 96-well plate. As for the authors' bioinformatics: Because only junctional sequences without quality scores were contained in the immunoSEQ output, filtering matching that applied to full-length reads could not be performed. To assign V/J genes and CDR3, sequences were annotated against IMGT germline references using PyIR, a Python wrapper for IgBLAST v1.9. Reads with weak V/J assignments (E-value above 1e-6), missing CDR3, stop codons, out-of-frame junctions, or ambiguous translated residues were removed. A V3J clonotype was defined by an identical inferred V gene, J gene, and CDR3 amino acid sequence. Percentage overlap between repertoires was calculated by dividing the number of shared unique clonotypes by the size of the smaller repertoire. Richness of each repertoire was evaluated using RTK rarefaction, the Chao1 estimator, and Recon v2.1 estimates of unobserved clonotypes. Generation probabilities were computed with OLGA for all TCRbeta clonotypes obtained by the gDNA method from several donors. The immuneACCESS repertoire file appears here via TCRdb, limited to in-frame rearrangements. These files lack a portion of the clones; in checked studies, under half of the deficit traces to unresolved V genes, and the cause of the others is not known. V and J calls and clone size follow that table, whereas D and trimming were derived from the DNA. For this sample the table gives about 710,000 clones, of which approximately 72% were detected only once. Approximately 1.8% of the sample rests with the top ten.

Source material: memory CD4+ T cells sorted from blood. The cell subset or site label here, explained by the study, means: CD45RA-negative fraction. Recombination joined TRBV2 with TRBJ2-5, with 9 central nucleotides matching TRBD2. This receptor was taken from a woman between 25 and 40 years old in good health. The DNA reads as follows: TGTGCCAGCCGCGCCTTGGCGGGGGGGGGCGAGACCCAGTACTTC. Its protein is CASRALAGGGETQYF.